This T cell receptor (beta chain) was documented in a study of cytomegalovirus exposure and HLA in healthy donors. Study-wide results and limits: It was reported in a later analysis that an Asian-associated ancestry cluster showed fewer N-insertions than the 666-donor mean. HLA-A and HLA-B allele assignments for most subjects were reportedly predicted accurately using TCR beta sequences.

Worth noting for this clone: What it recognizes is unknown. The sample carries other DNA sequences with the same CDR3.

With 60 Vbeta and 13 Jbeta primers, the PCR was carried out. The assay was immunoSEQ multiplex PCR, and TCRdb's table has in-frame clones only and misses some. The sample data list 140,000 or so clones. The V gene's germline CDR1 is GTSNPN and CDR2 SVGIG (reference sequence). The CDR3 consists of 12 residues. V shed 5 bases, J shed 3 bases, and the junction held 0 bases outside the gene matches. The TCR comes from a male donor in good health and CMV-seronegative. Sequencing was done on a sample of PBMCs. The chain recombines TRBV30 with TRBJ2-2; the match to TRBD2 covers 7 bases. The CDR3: CAWGGDTGELFF. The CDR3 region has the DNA TGTGCCTGGGGGGGGGACACCGGGGAGCTGTTTTTT.